Here is one TCR beta chain with its context. These data come from a study of blood T cell repertoires in COVID-19. Per the study methods: From reference gene primer amplification, estimates of nucleated cell counts were derived. This table comes from immunoSEQ multiplex PCR, and its TCRdb copy is limited to in-frame clones, with some not included. That table supplies the V and J calls and clone size; D and trimming were determined from the DNA. The sample shows approximately 220,000 clones, 83% of them seen only once. This study enrolled people aged about 18 to 100 from approximately 25 US geographic areas. Allocation to cohorts depended on clinical history reported by the participants. Shortly before study entry, within 2 weeks, exposed participants had met a COVID-19 case. The CDR3 consists of 16 residues. Germline CDR1 is MGHRA and CDR2 is YSYEKL. V lost 1 base to trimming and J lost 2 bases; unmatched junction nucleotides: 8.

The chain couples TRBV4-1 to TRBJ2-7, with TRBD2 matching 7 bases. The sample was PBMCs or T cells enriched from blood (not recorded which). This clonotype was obtained from a woman aged 40 to 50 who had been exposed to COVID-19. The CDR3 DNA sequence: TGCGCCAGCAGCCAAGGGGAGGGCGCCGTGGCCTACGAGCAGTACTTC. Amino acid sequence: CASSQGEGAVAYEQYF.